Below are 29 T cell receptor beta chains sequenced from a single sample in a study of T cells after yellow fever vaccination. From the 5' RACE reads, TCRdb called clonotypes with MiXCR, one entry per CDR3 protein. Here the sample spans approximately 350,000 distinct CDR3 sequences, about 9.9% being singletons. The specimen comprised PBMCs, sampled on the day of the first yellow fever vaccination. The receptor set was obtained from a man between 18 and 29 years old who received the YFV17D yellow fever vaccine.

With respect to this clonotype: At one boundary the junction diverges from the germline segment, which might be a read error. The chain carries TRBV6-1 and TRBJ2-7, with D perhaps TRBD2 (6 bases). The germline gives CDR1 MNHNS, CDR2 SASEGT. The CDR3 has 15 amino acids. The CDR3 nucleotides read TGTGCCAGTCGAACCGGGACTCCGGCCCCCTACGAGCAGTGCTTC. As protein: CASRTGTPAPYEQCF.

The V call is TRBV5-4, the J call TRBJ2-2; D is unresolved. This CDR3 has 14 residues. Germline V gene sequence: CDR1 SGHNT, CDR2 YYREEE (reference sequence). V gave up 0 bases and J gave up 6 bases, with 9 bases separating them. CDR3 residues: CASSLATAAGELFF. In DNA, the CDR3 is TGTGCCAGCAGCTTGGCCACGGCGGCCGGGGAGCTGTTTTTT.

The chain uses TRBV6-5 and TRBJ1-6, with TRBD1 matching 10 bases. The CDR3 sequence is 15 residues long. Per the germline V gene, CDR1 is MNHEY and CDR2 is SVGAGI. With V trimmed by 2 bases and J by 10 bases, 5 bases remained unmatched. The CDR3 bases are TGTGCCAGCAGTTACGTAGGACAGGGGGTATCACCCCTCCACTTT. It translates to CASSYVGQGVSPLHF.

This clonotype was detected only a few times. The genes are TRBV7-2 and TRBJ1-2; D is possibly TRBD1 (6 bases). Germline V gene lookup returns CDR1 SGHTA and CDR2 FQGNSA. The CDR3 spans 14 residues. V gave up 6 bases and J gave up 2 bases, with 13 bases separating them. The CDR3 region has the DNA TGTGCCAGCAGAGCGACAGGATTAAACTATGGCTACACCTTC. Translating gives CASRATGLNYGYTF. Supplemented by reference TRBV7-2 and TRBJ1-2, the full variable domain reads GAGVSQSPSNKVTEKGKDVELRCDPISGHTALYWYRQSLGQGLEFLIYFQGNSAPDKSGLPSDRFSAERTGGSVSTLTIQRTQQEDSAVYLCASRATGLNYGYTFGSGTRLTVV.

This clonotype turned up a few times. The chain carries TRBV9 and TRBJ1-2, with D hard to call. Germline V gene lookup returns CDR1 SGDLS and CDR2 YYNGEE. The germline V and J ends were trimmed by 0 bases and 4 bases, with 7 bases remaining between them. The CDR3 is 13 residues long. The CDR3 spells CASSVEGSYGYTF. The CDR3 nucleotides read TGTGCCAGCAGCGTAGAGGGCAGCTATGGCTACACCTTC.

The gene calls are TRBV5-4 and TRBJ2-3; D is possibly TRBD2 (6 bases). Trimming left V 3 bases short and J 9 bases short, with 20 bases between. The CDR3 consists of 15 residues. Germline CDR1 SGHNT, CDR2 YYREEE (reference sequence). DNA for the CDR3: TGTGCCAGCAGCTCCCGGGACTCCCTTCGAGGAACGCAGTATTTT. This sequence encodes CASSSRDSLRGTQYF.

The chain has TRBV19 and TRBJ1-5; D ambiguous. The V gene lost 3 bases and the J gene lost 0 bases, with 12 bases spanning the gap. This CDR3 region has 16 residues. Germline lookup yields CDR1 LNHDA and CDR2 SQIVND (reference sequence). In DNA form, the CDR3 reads TGTGCCAGTAGTATGGCCCTTTTCGTTAGCAATCAGCCCCAGCATTTT. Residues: CASSMALFVSNQPQHF.

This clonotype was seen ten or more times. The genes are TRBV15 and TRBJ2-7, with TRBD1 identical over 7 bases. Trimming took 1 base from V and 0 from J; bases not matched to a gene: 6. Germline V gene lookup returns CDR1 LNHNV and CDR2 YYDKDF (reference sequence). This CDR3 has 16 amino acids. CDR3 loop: CATSRVGQGVSYEQYF. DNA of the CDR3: TGTGCCACCAGCAGAGTGGGGCAGGGGGTCTCCTACGAGCAGTACTTC.

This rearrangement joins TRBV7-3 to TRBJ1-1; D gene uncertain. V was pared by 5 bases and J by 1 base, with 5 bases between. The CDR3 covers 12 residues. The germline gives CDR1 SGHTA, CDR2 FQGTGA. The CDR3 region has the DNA TGTGCCAGCAGCGCTGAGAACACTGAAGCTTTCTTT. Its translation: CASSAENTEAFF.

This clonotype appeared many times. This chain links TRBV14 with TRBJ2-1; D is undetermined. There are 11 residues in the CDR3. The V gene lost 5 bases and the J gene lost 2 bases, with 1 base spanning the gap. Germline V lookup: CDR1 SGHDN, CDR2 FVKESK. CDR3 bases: TGTGCCAGCAGCACCTACAATGAGCAGTTCTTC. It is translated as CASSTYNEQFF.

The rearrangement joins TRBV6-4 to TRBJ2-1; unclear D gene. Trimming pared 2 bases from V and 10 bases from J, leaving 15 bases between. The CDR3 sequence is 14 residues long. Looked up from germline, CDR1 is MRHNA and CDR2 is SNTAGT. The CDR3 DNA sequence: TGTGCCAGCAGTGACGGGTTAGACCCGCAGGAGCAGTTCTTC. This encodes CASSDGLDPQEQFF.

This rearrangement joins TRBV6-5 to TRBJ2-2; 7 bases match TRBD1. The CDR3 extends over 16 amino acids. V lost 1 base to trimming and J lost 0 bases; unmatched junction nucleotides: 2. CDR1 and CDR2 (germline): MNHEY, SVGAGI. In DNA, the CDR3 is TGTGCCAGCAGTTACTACAGGGGATCGAACACCGGGGAGCTGTTTTTT. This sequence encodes CASSYYRGSNTGELFF.

The CDR3 DNA is TGTGCCAGCCCTGGTAACGCCGATAATTCACCCCTCCACTTT. Translating it yields CASPGNADNSPLHF. This chain joins TRBV6-1 and TRBJ1-6; D not resolved. Germline V gives CDR1 MNHNS, CDR2 SASEGT. V was cut by 8 bases and J by 5 bases, with 13 bases left in between. The CDR3 has 14 amino acids.

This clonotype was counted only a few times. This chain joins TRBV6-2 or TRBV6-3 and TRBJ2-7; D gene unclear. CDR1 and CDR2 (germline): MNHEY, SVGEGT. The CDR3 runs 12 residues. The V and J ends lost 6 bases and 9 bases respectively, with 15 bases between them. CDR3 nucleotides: TGTGCCAGCAGCCCCACGTCCATTCGGCAGTACTTC. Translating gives CASSPTSIRQYF.

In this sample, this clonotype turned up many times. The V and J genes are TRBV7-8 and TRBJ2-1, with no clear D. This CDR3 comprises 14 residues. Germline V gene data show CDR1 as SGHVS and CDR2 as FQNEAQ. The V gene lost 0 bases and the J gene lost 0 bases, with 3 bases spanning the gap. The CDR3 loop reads CASSLAGSYNEQFF. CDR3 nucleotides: TGTGCCAGCAGCTTAGCAGGCTCCTACAATGAGCAGTTCTTC. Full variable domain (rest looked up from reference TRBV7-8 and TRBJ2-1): GAGVSQSPRYKVAKRGQDVALRCDPISGHVSLFWYQQALGQGPEFLTYFQNEAQLDKSGLPSDRFFAERPEGSVSTLKIQRTQQEDSAVYLCASSLAGSYNEQFFGPGTRLTVL.

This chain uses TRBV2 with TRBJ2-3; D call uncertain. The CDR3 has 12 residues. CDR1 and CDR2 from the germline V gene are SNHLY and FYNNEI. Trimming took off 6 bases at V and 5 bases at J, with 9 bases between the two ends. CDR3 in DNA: TGTGCCAGCAGACTGGACGGAGATACGCAGTATTTT. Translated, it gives CASRLDGDTQYF.

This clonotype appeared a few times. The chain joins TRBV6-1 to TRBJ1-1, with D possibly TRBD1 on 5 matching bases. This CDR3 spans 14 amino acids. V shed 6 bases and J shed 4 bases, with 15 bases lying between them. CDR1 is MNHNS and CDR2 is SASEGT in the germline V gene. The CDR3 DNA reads TGTGCCAGCAGCCCCGGGGCCCCGGGCACTGAAGCTTTCTTT. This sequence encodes CASSPGAPGTEAFF.

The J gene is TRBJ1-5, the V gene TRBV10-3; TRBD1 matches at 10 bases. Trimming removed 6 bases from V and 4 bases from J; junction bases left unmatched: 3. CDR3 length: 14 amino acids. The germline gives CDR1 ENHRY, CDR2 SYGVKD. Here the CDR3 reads CAISRDRGNQPQHF. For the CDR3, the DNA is TGTGCCATCAGCCGGGACAGGGGAAATCAGCCCCAGCATTTT.

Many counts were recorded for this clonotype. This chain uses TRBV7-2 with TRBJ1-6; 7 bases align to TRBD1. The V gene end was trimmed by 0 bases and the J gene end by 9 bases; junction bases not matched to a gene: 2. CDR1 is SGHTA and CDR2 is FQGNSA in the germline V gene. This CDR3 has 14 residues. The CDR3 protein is CASSLAGTASPLHF. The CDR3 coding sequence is TGTGCCAGCAGCTTAGCCGGGACAGCTTCACCCCTCCACTTT.

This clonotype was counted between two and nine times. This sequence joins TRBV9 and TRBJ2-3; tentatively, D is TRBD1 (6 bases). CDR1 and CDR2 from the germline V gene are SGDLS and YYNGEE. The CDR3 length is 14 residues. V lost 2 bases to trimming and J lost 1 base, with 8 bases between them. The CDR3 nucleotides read TGTGCCAGCAGCGTTCGACAGGGCACAGATACGCAGTATTTT. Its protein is CASSVRQGTDTQYF.

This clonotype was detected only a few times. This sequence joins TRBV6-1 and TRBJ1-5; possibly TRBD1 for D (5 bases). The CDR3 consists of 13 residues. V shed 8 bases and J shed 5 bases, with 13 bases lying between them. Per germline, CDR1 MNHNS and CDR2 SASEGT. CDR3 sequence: CASRGTSYQPQHF. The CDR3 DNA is TGTGCCAGCCGAGGGACTTCATATCAGCCCCAGCATTTT.

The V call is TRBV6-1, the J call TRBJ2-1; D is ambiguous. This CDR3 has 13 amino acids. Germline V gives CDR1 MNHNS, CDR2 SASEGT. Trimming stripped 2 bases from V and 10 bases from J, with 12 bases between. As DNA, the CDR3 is TGTGCCAGCAGTGAAAGTTCCCTCTTGGAGCAGTTCTTC. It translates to CASSESSLLEQFF.

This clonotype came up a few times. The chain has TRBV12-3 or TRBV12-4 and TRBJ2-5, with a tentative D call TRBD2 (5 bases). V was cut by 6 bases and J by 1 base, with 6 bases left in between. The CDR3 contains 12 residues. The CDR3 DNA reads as TGTGCCAGCAGAAGCGGCCAAGAGACCCAGTACTTC. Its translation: CASRSGQETQYF.

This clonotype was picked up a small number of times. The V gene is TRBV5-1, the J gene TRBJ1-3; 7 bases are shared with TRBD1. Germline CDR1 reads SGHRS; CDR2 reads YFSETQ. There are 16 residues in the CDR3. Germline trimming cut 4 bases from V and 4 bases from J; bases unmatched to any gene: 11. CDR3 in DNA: TGCGCCAGCAGCACCTACGGACAGGCGGCCGGAAACACCATATATTTT. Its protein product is CASSTYGQAAGNTIYF. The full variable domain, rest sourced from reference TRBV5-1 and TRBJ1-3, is KAGVTQTPRYLIKTRGQQVTLSCSPISGHRSVSWYQQTPGQGLQFLFEYFSETQRNKGNFPGRFSGRQFSNSRSEMNVSTLELGDSALYLCASSTYGQAAGNTIYFGEGSWLTVV.

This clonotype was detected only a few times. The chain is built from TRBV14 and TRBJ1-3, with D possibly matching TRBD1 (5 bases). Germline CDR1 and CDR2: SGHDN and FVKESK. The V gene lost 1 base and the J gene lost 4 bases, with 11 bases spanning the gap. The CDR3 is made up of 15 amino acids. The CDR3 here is CASSQVGRRGNTIYF. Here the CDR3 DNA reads TGTGCCAGCAGCCAAGTGGGACGGAGAGGAAACACCATATATTTT.

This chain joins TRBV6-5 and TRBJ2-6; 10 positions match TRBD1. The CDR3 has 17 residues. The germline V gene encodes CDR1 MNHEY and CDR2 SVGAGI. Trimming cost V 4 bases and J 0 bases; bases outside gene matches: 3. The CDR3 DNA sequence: TGTGCCAGCAGTTGGAGGACAGGGGGCTCTGGGGCCAACGTCCTGACTTTC. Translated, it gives CASSWRTGGSGANVLTF.

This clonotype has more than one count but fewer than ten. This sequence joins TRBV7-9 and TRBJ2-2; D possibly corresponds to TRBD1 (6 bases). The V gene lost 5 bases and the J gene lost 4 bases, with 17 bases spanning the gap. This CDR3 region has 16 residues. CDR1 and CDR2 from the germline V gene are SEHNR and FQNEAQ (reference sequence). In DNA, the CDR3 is TGTGCCAGCAGCCGAGCCGGGACATCCCTCACCGGGGAGCTGTTTTTT. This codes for CASSRAGTSLTGELFF.

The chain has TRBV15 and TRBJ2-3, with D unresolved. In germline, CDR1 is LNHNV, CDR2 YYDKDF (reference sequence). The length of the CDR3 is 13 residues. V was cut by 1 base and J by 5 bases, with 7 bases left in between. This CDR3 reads CATSRGREDTQYF. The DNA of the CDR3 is TGTGCCACCAGCAGAGGAAGGGAAGATACGCAGTATTTT.

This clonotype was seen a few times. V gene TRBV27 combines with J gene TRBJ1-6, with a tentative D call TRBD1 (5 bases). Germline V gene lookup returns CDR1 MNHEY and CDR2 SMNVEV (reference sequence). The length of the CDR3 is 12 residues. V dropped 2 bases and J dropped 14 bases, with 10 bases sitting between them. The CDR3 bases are TGTGCCAGCAGTTTAAGAGGGGTTACCCTCCACTTT. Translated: CASSLRGVTLHF.